This T cell receptor (beta chain) is drawn from a study of OX40 agonist ivuxolimab in advanced cancers. About this clone itself: Its target is unknown.

After removal of 5 bases from V and 3 bases from J, the junction contained 18 bases not matched to a gene. CDR1 and CDR2 (germline): MNHEY, SMNVEV (reference sequence). This CDR3 region has 18 residues. Study observations and caveats: Also present in some nonresponders was a low level of normalized T-cell clonal expansion. Among the lowest peripheral clonal expansion occurred in 0.1-3.0 mg/kg partial responders.

The assay was immunoSEQ multiplex PCR, and TCRdb's table has in-frame clones only and misses some. The sample shows about 83,000 clones, roughly 93% of them seen only once. Sequencing was performed on CD4+ or CD8+ T cells sorted from blood, taken in a trial of the OX40 agonist ivuxolimab. The V call is TRBV27, the J call TRBJ2-7; TRBD1 matches at 8 bases. The TCR sequence derives from an adult with an advanced solid tumor such as melanoma, head and neck, liver or kidney cancer. DNA for the CDR3: TGTGCCAGCAGTCGGACAGGGACCCTGACGGCCGGTAACTACGAGCAGTACTTC. This translates into CASSRTGTLTAGNYEQYF.